This entry lists 7 T cell receptor beta chains sequenced from one sample in a study of cytomegalovirus exposure and HLA in healthy donors. TCRdb's copy holds only in-frame clones and misses some; the assay was immunoSEQ multiplex PCR. The table has 220,000 or so clones, about nine tenths seen once. Material for sequencing was PBMCs. The receptors shown here come from a woman aged 18 to 35 in good health and CMV-seronegative.

The CDR3 region has the DNA TGTGCCAGCTCACCACCCGCTTTCACAGGGAGAAGATCCTACGAGCAGTACTTC. Protein product: CASSPPAFTGRRSYEQYF. This chain uses TRBV18 with TRBJ2-7; D might be TRBD1 (6 bases). The CDR3 has 18 amino acids. The V and J ends lost 0 bases and 1 base respectively, with 19 bases between them. Germline lookup yields CDR1 KGHSH and CDR2 LQKENI.

The CDR3 nucleotides are TGCGCCAGCAGCTTGGGGACAGGGGTAAATCAGCCCCAGCATTTT. It specifies CASSLGTGVNQPQHF. V gene TRBV5-1 combines with J gene TRBJ1-5; 9 bases line up with TRBD1. Trimming took 0 bases from V and 4 from J; bases not matched to a gene: 2. The CDR3 covers 15 residues. CDR1 is SGHRS, CDR2 YFSETQ, per germline. Drawing the rest from reference TRBV5-1 and TRBJ1-5, the complete variable domain is KAGVTQTPRYLIKTRGQQVTLSCSPISGHRSVSWYQQTPGQGLQFLFEYFSETQRNKGNFPGRFSGRQFSNSRSEMNVSTLELGDSALYLCASSLGTGVNQPQHFGDGTRLSIL.

The chain combines TRBV5-1 with TRBJ1-5; 7 positions agree with TRBD1. Germline-derived CDR1 and CDR2 are SGHRS and YFSETQ. CDR3 length: 14 residues. V shed 2 bases and J 7 bases; nucleotides not matched to a gene: 6. The CDR3 DNA follows: TGCGCCAGCAGCTTAGGGGGCAACGGACAGCCCCAGCATTTT. Its translation is CASSLGGNGQPQHF. Full variable domain (outside the CDR3, taken from reference TRBV5-1 and TRBJ1-5): KAGVTQTPRYLIKTRGQQVTLSCSPISGHRSVSWYQQTPGQGLQFLFEYFSETQRNKGNFPGRFSGRQFSNSRSEMNVSTLELGDSALYLCASSLGGNGQPQHFGDGTRLSIL.

This chain connects TRBV7-6 to TRBJ1-6; D is perhaps TRBD1 (6 bases). Germline-derived CDR1 and CDR2 are SGHVS and FNYEAQ. The V end lost 5 bases, the J end lost 8 bases, and 13 bases lay between the germline ends. CDR3 size: 14 residues. The CDR3 region has the DNA TGTGCCAGCAGCCCAACAGGGCTCGATTCACCCCTCCACTTT. Residues: CASSPTGLDSPLHF. Using reference TRBV7-6 and TRBJ1-6 for the parts outside the CDR3, the full variable domain is GAGVSQSPRYKVTKRGQDVALRCDPISGHVSLYWYRQALGQGPEFLTYFNYEAQQDKSGLPNDRFSAERPEGSISTLTIQRTEQRDSAMYRCASSPTGLDSPLHFGNGTRLTVT.

This chain connects TRBV5-1 to TRBJ2-7; maybe TRBD1 (5 bases). Trimming removed 0 bases from V and 2 bases from J, with 9 bases in between. CDR1 and CDR2 from the germline V gene are SGHRS and YFSETQ. The length of the CDR3 is 14 residues. The CDR3 DNA follows: TGCGCCAGCAGCTTGGCACAGGAGCCCTACGAGCAGTACTTC. Translated, it gives CASSLAQEPYEQYF.

The chain links TRBV10-3 to TRBJ2-7, with 8 bases identical to TRBD1. Germline-derived CDR1 and CDR2 are ENHRY and SYGVKD. With V trimmed by 0 bases and J by 3 bases, 10 bases remained unmatched. The CDR3 covers 17 residues. Here the CDR3 reads CAISESIPGQGFYEQYF. CDR3 DNA sequence: TGTGCCATCAGTGAGTCGATTCCCGGACAGGGATTCTACGAGCAGTACTTC.

The rearrangement uses TRBV19 and TRBJ1-4; the match to TRBD1 covers 8 bases. The CDR3 sequence is 13 residues long. J gave up 6 bases and V 6 bases, and 3 bases lay outside the gene matches. The germline gives CDR1 LNHDA, CDR2 SQIVND (reference sequence). DNA for the CDR3: TGTGCCAGTAGGGACAGGGAGCATGAAAAACTGTTTTTT. Translation gives CASRDREHEKLFF.